This T cell receptor beta chain came from a study of CD8 T cells in ankylosing spondylitis (dated by TCRdb to 2016 to 2017). The study in broad terms: The study profiled T cell receptor beta repertoires in healthy donors and ankylosing spondylitis patients to find disease-linked TCR variants. Peripheral blood was sampled, and synovial fluid was also collected from ankylosing spondylitis patients. The full study cohort comprised about 24 ankylosing spondylitis patients and over a hundred healthy donors. Results and caveats for the whole study, not just this receptor: In peripheral blood, the disease-linked clones were found at relatively low frequencies and had a CD8+ phenotype. Significant enrichment of the disease-linked clones was reported in matched synovial fluid samples from ankylosing spondylitis patients. Some motif variants had previously been reported in the synovial fluid and blood of reactive arthritis patients, which suggests shared mechanisms of disease initiation. Blood from ankylosing spondylitis patients appeared to be characterized by a TCR beta motif made up of several highly homologous amino acid variants.

As concerns this clonotype: Its antigen is currently not known. No per-base quality is available; no much larger clone lies one base away.

The CDR3 measures 16 amino acids from cysteine to phenylalanine. CDR3 DNA only is kept here, 48 bases in frame from base 1. Via the germline V gene, CDR1 is KGHSH and CDR2 LQKENI. V loses 3 bases at its end and J loses 1 base; junction bases beyond the gene matches: 6. Sequencing used an Illumina HiSeq 2500. Quantitative 5'-RACE with molecular barcodes was used to prepare TCR beta libraries. On the authors' methods: Disease-linked TCR variants were identified with a new computational method built on a probabilistic model of VDJ rearrangement. Through fastp at Q25 and MiXCR, TCRdb rebuilt clones from the public reads, retaining in-frame beta chains. Identical CDR3 proteins give one entry, which carries the most common genes and DNA. These V and J calls rely on TCRdb rather than the paper's analysis. The sample table contains 100,000 to 150,000 distinct CDR3 sequences; only one count was recorded for roughly 9% of them. The top ten clonotypes cover approximately 3.4% of the sample.

Sequenced material: blood, either unsorted or a sorted T cell fraction (not recorded which). This TCR derives from a male donor with ankylosing spondylitis or in good health (not recorded which). The V and J segments used are TRBV18 and TRBJ2-1; 7 central nucleotides agree with TRBD2. The CDR3 protein is CASSPARRESYNEQFF. The nucleotide sequence reads as follows: TGTGCCAGCTCACCGGCGAGGCGGGAGTCCTACAATGAGCAGTTCTTC.